The clone carrying this T cell receptor (beta chain) occurred a few times. Its antigen is currently unknown. This sample stems from a study of cytomegalovirus exposure and HLA in healthy donors. Whole-study context: Within the Caucasian-associated ancestry cluster were roughly 82% of the roughly 400 genotyped donors.

Trimming left V 5 bases short and J 4 bases short, with 14 bases between. Germline V gives CDR1 MNHNS, CDR2 SASEGT. The CDR3 is 14 residues long. Researchers ran the PCR with 60 Vbeta and 13 Jbeta primers. Sequencing used immunoSEQ multiplex PCR; TCRdb keeps in-frame clones, though not all of them. The top ten hold 1.5% to 2% of the sample, which has more than 100,000 clones, 15% seen once. General study findings and limits: Later analysis identified 15,000 to 20,000 TCR beta sequences associated with HLA alleles, using a false discovery rate threshold of 0.05.

Sequences were obtained from PBMCs. The chain combines TRBV6-1 with TRBJ1-1; no definite D call. The TCR sequence derives from a woman aged 18 to 35 in good health and CMV-seronegative. The chain's CDR3 is CASSPSSVGTEAFF. CDR3 DNA: TGTGCCAGCAGTCCGTCTTCGGTTGGCACTGAAGCTTTCTTT.